This TCR beta chain was obtained from a study of spatial heterogeneity in lung cancer (dated by TCRdb to the late 2010s). Turning to the overall study: Beta-chain transcripts were consistently detected in greater numbers than alpha-chain transcripts, which likely reflects a higher abundance of beta-chain transcripts. In the raw uncorrected reads, each unique combination of TCR and UMI appeared more than ten times on average. TCR alpha and beta repertoires were quantitatively compared across multiple tumor regions, matched nontumor lung and blood in non-small cell lung cancer. Nonsynonymous mutation counts, determined by whole-exome sequencing of tumor tissue, were related to features of the TCR repertoire. At surgery, both alpha and beta chains were TCR-sequenced in 220 tumor regions, over 61 matched nontumor lung samples and a few dozen PBMC samples. The investigation overall reported the following: Ubiquitous expanded tumor TCRs were detected in blood more often at tumor resection than at routine follow-up. Confirming at a functional level the hypothesis that regional TCRs recognize regional mutations was considered to require additional single-cell paired TCR alpha and beta sequencing.

The germline V gene (reference sequence) supplies CDR1 DFQATT and CDR2 SNEGSKA. V and J are truncated by 2 bases and 0 bases respectively, leaving an intervening sequence of 8 bases. Including the terminal cysteine and phenylalanine, the CDR3 comprises 13 residues. The only DNA kept is the CDR3, 39 bases in frame from the first base. Receptor amplification or capture employed 5' RACE. TCRdb records NextSeq 500 as the sequencer. To allow correction of PCR and sequencing errors, the TCR library protocol tagged every TCR cDNA molecule with a unique molecular identifier. From the authors' description of their analysis: TCR identification, UMI-based error correction and CDR3 extraction were all carried out with Decombinator tools. TCRs above a frequency of 2 per 1,000, corresponding to the top 1% of the tumor frequency distribution, were defined as expanded. Rényi diversity was computed with the R vegan package after subsampling each repertoire 100 times to 5,000 TCRs. CDR3 similarity networks were built from amino acid triplet string-kernel similarity, connecting CDR3s with pairwise similarity above 0.82. TCRdb trimmed public reads at Q25 via fastp, called clones via MiXCR and kept in-frame beta chains. Merged by CDR3 protein, the rows form single entries marked with the most common genes and DNA. The V and J calls come from TCRdb's annotation, not from the publication. In all, the sample holds 40,000 to 55,000 distinct CDR3 sequences, and approximately 13% of those were seen once. Of the sample, 55% to 70% falls within the top ten clones.

This clonotype has a count of ten or more. The antigen it binds to is not known. There are no base qualities to consult, and no much larger clone falls within one base. In light of the paper, this sample's time point label describes: sample taken at primary tumor resection. Whole RNA extracted from tumor and nontumor lung tissue, or from cryopreserved PBMC samples, was used for TCR sequencing without cell sorting. Samples were obtained from fewer than 80 patients with early-stage, untreated non-small cell lung cancer from the lung TRACERx cohort. Only patients for whom sufficient RNA was available from at least two tumor regions were selected for TCR sequencing.

This sequence was found in a male donor with early-stage non-small cell lung cancer. Recombination linked TRBV20-1 to TRBJ2-7; the D gene is possibly TRBD1 or TRBD2, each agreeing over 5 bases. This sample comprised PBMCs, obtained at surgery. The sequenced DNA is TGCAGTGCTAGAAGAGGGGACTCCTACGAGCAGTACTTC. Its amino acids are CSARRGDSYEQYF.